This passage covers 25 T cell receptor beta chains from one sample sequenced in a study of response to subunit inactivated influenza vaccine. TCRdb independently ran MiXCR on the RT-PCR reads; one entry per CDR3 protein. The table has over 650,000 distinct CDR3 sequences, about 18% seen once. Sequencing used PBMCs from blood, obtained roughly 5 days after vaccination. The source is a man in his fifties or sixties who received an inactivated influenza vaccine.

CDR3 residues: CASRLYRDSSYNEQFF. The CDR3 bases are TGTGCCAGCAGACTCTACCGGGACTCCTCCTACAATGAGCAGTTCTTC. This chain joins TRBV2 and TRBJ2-1, with D possibly being TRBD2 (6 bases). The CDR3 length is 16 residues. Deletions cut 6 bases from V and 0 bases from J, with 15 bases between. CDR1 SNHLY and CDR2 FYNNEI come from the germline V gene.

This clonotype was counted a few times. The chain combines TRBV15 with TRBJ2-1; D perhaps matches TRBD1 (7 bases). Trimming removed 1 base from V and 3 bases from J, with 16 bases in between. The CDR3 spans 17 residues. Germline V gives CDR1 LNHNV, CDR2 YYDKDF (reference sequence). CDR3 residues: CATSRGSAGGIYNEQFF. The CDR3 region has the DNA TGTGCCACCAGCAGAGGTTCCGCAGGGGGGATCTACAATGAGCAGTTCTTC.

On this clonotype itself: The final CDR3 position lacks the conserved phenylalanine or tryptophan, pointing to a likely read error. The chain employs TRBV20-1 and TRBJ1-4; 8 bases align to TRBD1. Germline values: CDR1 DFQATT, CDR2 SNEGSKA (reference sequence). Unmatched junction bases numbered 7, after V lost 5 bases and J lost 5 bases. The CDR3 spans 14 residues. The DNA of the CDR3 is TGCAGTGCTCACCCCGGGACAGGAAATGAAAAACTGTTTCTT. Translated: CSAHPGTGNEKLFL.

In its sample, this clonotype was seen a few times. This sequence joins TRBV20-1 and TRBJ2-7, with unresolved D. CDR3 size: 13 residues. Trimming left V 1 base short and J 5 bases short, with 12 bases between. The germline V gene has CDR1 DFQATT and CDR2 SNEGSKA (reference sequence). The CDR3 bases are TGCAGTGCTAGAGCTAGAAATGTGCACGAGCAGTACTTC. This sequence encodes CSARARNVHEQYF.

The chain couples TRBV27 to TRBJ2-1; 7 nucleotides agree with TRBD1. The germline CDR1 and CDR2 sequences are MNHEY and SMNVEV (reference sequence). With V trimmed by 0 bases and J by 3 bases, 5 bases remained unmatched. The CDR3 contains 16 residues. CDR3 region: CASSLSGQPIYNEQFF. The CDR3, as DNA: TGTGCCAGCAGTTTATCGGGACAGCCGATCTACAATGAGCAGTTCTTC.

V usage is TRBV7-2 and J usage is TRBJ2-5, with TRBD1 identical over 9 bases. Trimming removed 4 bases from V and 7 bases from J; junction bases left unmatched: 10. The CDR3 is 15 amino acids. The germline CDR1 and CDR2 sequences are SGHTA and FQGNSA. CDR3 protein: CASSSGTGRFGTQYF. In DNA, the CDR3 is TGTGCCAGCAGCTCCGGGACAGGGAGATTCGGGACCCAGTACTTC.

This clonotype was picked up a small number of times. The CDR3: CASSLSGEGNTIYF. The DNA for the CDR3 is TGTGCCAGCAGCTTATCTGGCGAGGGAAACACCATATATTTT. The chain recombines TRBV7-9 with TRBJ1-3; no firm D call. V lost 2 bases and J lost 4, with 9 bases in between. Germline V gene data show CDR1 as SEHNR and CDR2 as FQNEAQ (reference sequence). The CDR3 is 14 amino acids.

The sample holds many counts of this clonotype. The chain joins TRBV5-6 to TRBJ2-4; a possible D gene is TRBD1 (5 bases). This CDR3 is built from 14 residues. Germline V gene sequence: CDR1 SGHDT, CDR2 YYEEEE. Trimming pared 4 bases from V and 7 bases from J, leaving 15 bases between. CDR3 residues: CASSQHPAGNIQYF. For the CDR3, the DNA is TGTGCCAGCAGCCAACACCCCGCAGGGAACATTCAGTACTTC.

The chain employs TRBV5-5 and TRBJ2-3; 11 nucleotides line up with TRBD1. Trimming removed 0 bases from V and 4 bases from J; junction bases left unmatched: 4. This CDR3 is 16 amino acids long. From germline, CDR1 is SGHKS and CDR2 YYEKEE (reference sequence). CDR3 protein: CASSLAGQGVADTQYF. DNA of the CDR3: TGTGCCAGCAGCTTGGCGGGACAGGGGGTGGCAGATACGCAGTATTTT. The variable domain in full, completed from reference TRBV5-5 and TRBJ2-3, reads DAGVTQSPTHLIKTRGQQVTLRCSPISGHKSVSWYQQVLGQGPQFIFQYYEKEERGRGNFPDRFSARQFPNYSSELNVNALLLGDSALYLCASSLAGQGVADTQYFGPGTRLTVL.

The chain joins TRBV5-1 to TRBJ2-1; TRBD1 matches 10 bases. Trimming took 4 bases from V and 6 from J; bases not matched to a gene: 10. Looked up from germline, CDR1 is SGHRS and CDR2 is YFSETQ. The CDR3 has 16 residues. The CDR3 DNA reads TGCGCCAGCAGCCCCGGGACAGGGGAAAGCCTCAATGAGCAGTTCTTC. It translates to CASSPGTGESLNEQFF.

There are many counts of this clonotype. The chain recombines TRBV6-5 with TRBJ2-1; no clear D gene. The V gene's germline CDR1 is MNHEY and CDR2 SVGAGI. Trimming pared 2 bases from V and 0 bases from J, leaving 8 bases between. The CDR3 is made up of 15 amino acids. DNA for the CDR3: TGTGCCAGCAGTTACGAGGCTAGCTCCTACAATGAGCAGTTCTTC. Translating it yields CASSYEASSYNEQFF.

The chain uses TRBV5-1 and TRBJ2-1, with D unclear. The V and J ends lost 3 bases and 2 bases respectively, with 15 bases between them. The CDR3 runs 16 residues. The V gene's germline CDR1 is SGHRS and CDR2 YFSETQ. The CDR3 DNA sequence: TGCGCCAGCAGCTCGTGGGCTCGGGTCGCCTACAATGAGCAGTTCTTC. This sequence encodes CASSSWARVAYNEQFF. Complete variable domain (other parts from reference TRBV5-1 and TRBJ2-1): KAGVTQTPRYLIKTRGQQVTLSCSPISGHRSVSWYQQTPGQGLQFLFEYFSETQRNKGNFPGRFSGRQFSNSRSEMNVSTLELGDSALYLCASSSWARVAYNEQFFGPGTRLTVL.

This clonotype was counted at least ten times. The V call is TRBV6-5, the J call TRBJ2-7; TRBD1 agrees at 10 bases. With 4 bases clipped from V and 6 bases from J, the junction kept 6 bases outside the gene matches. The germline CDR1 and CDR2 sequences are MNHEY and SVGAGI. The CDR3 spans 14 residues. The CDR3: CASSWGQGSGEQYF. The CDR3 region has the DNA TGTGCCAGCAGTTGGGGACAGGGGAGCGGCGAGCAGTACTTC.

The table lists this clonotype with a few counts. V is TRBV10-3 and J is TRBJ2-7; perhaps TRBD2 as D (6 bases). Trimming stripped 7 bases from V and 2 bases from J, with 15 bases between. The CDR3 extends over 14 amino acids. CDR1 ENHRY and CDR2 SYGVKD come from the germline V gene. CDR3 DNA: TGTGCCATCACACCTCAAGCGGGCACCTACGAGCAGTACTTC. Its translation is CAITPQAGTYEQYF.

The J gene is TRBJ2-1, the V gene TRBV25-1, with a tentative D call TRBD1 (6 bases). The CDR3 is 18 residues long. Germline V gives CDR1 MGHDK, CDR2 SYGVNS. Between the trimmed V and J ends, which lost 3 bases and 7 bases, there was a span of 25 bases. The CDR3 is CASSDLARTAFVQNEQFF. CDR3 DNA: TGTGCCAGCAGTGACCTCGCCCGGACAGCTTTCGTTCAGAATGAGCAGTTCTTC.

The CDR3 reads CSVAQGNIQYF. As DNA, the CDR3 is TGCAGCGTTGCCCAGGGAAACATTCAGTACTTC. The gene calls are TRBV29-1 and TRBJ2-4; maybe TRBD1 (5 bases). V was cut by 4 bases and J by 6 bases, with 7 bases left in between. This CDR3 is built from 11 residues. Per the germline V gene, CDR1 is SQVTM and CDR2 is ANQGSEA.

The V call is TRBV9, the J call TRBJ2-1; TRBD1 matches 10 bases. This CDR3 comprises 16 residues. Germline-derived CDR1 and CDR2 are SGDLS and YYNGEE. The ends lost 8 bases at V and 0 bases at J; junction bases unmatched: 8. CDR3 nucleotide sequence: TGTGCCAGTTGGGACAGGGGACCTAACTCCTACAATGAGCAGTTCTTC. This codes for CASWDRGPNSYNEQFF.

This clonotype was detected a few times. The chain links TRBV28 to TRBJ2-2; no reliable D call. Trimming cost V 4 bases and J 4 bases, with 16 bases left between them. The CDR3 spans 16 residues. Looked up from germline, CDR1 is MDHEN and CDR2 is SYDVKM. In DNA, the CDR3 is TGTGCCAGCAGTTGGGATCTCCCCCGGAGCACCGGGGAGCTGTTTTTT. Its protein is CASSWDLPRSTGELFF.

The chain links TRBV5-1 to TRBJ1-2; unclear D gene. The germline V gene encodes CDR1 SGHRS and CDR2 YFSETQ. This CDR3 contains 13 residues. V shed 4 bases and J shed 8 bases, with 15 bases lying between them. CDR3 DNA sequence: TGCGCCAGCAGCCCTAACGTTCCCGTCGGCTACACCTTC. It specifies CASSPNVPVGYTF.

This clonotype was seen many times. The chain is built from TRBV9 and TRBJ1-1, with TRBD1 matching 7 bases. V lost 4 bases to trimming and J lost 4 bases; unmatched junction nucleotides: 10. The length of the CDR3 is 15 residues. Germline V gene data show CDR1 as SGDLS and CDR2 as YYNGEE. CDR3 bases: TGTGCCAGCAGCCCGAGAGGGACAGCAACCACTGAAGCTTTCTTT. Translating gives CASSPRGTATTEAFF.

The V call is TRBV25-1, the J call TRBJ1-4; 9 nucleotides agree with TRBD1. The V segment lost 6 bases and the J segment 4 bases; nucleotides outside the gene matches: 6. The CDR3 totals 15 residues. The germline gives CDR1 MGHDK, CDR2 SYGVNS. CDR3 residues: CASSLGQGHNEKLFF. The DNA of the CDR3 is TGTGCCAGCAGCCTCGGACAGGGGCATAATGAAAAACTGTTTTTT.

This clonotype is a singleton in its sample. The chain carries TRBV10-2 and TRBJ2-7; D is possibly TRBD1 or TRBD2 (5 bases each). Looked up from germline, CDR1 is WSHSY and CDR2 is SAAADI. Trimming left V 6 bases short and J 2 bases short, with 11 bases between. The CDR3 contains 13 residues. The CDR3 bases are TGCGCCAGCAGGGGGGACGGAGCCTACGAGCAGTACTTC. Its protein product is CASRGDGAYEQYF.

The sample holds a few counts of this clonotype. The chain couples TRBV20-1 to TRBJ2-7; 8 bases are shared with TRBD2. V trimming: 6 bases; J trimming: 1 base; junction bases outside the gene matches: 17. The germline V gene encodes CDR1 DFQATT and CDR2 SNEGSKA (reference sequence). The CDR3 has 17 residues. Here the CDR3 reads CSAYIGRGVVLSYEQYF. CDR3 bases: TGCAGTGCCTATATCGGGAGGGGAGTGGTATTGTCCTACGAGCAGTACTTC.

The CDR3 DNA sequence: TGCGCCAGCAGCCTATTTGACAGGGGGGGATCAGCTTTCTTT. It codes for CASSLFDRGGSAFF. V is TRBV5-1 and J is TRBJ1-1, with TRBD1 matching over 9 bases. The CDR3 totals 14 residues. Germline V lookup: CDR1 SGHRS, CDR2 YFSETQ. The ends lost 4 bases at V and 10 bases at J; junction bases unmatched: 11.

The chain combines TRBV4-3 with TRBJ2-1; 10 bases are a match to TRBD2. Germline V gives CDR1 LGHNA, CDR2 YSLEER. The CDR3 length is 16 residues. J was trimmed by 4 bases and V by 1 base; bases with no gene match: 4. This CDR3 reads CASSQASGSGYNEQFF. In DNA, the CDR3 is TGCGCCAGCAGCCAAGCTAGCGGGAGTGGATACAATGAGCAGTTCTTC.